This T cell receptor beta chain is drawn from a study of graft-versus-host responses after intestinal transplantation. Study summary: In this cohort, recipients had multivisceral, liver-intestinal, or isolated intestinal transplants. Findings and limits, study-wide: Allografts carried high graft-versus-host to host-versus-graft clonal ratios in patients having graft-donor T cell macrochimerism. Peak levels of circulating GvH clones tracked with early post-transplant HvG declines.

Germline V gives CDR1 SNHLY, CDR2 FYNNEI. CDR3 length: 17 residues. V trimming: 2 bases; J trimming: 2 bases; junction bases outside the gene matches: 4. Clones were sequenced by immunoSEQ multiplex PCR, and TCRdb holds only the in-frame ones, with some missing. The data contain several thousand clones, 25% to 40% of them singletons. There were 200,000 CFSE-labeled responder cells plated together with 200,000 irradiated, violet-dye-labeled stimulator cells. This sequence joins TRBV2 and TRBJ2-2, with 11 bases identical to TRBD2. The sample here was alloreactive CD8+ T cells from a mixed lymphocyte reaction culture, taken before transplantation. As to subset: CFSE-low proliferating T cells sorted from approximately six-day pre-transplant mixed lymphocyte reaction (GvH or HvG direction). The sequence was obtained from a human patient who was an organ donor for intestinal transplantation. Here the CDR3 DNA reads TGTGCCAGCAGTGAATCGACTAGCGGGGATAACACCGGGGAGCTGTTTTTT. Translating it yields CASSESTSGDNTGELFF.